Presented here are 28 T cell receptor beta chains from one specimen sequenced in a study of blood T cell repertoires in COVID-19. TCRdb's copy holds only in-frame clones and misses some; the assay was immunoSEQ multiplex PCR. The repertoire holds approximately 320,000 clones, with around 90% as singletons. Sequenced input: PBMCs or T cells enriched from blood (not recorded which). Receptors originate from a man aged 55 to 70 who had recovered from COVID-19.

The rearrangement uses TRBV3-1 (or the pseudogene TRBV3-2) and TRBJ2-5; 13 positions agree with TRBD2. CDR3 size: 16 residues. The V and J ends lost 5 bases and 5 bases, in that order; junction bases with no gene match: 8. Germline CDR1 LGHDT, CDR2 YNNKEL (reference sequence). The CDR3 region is CASSGRLAGGRETQYF. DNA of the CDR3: TGTGCCAGCAGCGGGCGACTAGCGGGGGGTCGGGAGACCCAGTACTTC.

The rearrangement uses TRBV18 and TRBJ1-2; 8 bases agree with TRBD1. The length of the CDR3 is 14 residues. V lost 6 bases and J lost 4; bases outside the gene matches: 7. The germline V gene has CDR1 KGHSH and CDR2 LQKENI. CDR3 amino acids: CASSPDRAGYGYTF. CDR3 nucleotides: TGTGCCAGCTCTCCGGACAGGGCCGGCTATGGCTACACCTTC. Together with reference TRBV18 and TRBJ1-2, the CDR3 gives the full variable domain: NAGVMQNPRHLVRRRGQEARLRCSPMKGHSHVYWYRQLPEEGLKFMVYLQKENIIDESGMPKERFSAEFPKEGPSILRIQQVVRGDSAAYFCASSPDRAGYGYTFGSGTRLTVV.

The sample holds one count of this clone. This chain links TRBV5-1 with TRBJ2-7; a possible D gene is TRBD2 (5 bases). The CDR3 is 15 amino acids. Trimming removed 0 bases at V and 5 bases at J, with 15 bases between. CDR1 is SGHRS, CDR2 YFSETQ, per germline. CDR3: CASSLEFGDLDEQYF. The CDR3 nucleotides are TGCGCCAGCAGCTTGGAGTTCGGGGATCTCGACGAGCAGTACTTC. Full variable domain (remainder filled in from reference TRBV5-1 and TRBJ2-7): KAGVTQTPRYLIKTRGQQVTLSCSPISGHRSVSWYQQTPGQGLQFLFEYFSETQRNKGNFPGRFSGRQFSNSRSEMNVSTLELGDSALYLCASSLEFGDLDEQYFGPGTRLTVT.

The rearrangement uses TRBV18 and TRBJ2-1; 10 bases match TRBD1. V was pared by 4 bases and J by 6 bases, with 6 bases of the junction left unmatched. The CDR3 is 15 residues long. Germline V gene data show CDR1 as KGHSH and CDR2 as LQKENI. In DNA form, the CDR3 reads TGTGCCAGCTCACTCTCGGGACAGGGGACCAATGAGCAGTTCTTC. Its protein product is CASSLSGQGTNEQFF. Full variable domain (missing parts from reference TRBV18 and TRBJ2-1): NAGVMQNPRHLVRRRGQEARLRCSPMKGHSHVYWYRQLPEEGLKFMVYLQKENIIDESGMPKERFSAEFPKEGPSILRIQQVVRGDSAAYFCASSLSGQGTNEQFFGPGTRLTVL.

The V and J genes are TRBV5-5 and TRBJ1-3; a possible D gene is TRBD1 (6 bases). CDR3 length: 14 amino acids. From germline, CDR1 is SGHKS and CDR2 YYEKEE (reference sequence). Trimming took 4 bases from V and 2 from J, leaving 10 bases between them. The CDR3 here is CASSGQWPGNTIYF. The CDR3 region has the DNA TGTGCCAGCAGCGGACAGTGGCCTGGAAACACCATATATTTT.

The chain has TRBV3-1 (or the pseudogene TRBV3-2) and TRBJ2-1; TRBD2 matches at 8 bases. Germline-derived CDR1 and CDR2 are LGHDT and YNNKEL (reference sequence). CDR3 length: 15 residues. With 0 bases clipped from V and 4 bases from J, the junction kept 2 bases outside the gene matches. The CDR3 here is CASSQDSSGYNEQFF. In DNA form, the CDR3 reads TGTGCCAGCAGCCAAGATTCTAGCGGGTACAATGAGCAGTTCTTC.

This CDR3 reads CASSQGHTGNYGYTF. CDR3 in DNA: TGCGCCAGCAGCCAAGGACACACGGGGAACTATGGCTACACCTTC. The V gene is TRBV4-3, the J gene TRBJ1-2; no reliable D call. Per the germline V gene, CDR1 is LGHNA and CDR2 is YSLEER. There are 15 residues in the CDR3. Trimming shortened V by 1 base and J by 2 bases, and 11 bases separated the two germline ends.

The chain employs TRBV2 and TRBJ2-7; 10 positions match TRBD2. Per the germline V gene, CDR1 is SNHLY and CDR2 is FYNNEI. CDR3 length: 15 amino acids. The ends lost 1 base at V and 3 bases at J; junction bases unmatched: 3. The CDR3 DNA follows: TGTGCCAGCAGTGAAGTAGCGGGAGGATACTACGAGCAGTACTTC. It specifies CASSEVAGGYYEQYF.

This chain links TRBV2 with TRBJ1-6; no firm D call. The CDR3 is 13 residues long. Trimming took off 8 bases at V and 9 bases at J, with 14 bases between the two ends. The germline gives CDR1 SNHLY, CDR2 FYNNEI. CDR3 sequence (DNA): TGTGCCAGCTCGCCCCCGTCCGGTTCACCCCTCCACTTT. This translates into CASSPPSGSPLHF.

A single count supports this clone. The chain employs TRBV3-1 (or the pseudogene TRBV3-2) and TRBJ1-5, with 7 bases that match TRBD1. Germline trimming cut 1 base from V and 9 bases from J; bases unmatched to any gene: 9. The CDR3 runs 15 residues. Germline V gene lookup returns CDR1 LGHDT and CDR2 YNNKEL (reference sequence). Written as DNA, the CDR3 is TGTGCCAGCAGCCAAGGGACAGGTGGAAGGGTGCCCCAGCATTTT. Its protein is CASSQGTGGRVPQHF.

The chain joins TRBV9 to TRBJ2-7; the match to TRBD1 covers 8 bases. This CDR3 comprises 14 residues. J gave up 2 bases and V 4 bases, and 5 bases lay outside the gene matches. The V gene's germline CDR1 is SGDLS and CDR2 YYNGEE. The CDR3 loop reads CASSPRDRTYEQYF. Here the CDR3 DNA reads TGTGCCAGCAGCCCTCGGGACAGGACCTACGAGCAGTACTTC. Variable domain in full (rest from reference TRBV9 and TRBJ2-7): DSGVTQTPKHLITATGQRVTLRCSPRSGDLSVYWYQQSLDQGLQFLIQYYNGEERAKGNILERFSAQQFPDLHSELNLSSLELGDSALYFCASSPRDRTYEQYFGPGTRLTVT.

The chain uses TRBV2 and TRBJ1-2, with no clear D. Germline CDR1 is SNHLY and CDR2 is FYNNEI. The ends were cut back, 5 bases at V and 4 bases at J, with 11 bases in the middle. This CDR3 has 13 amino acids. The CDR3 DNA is TGTGCCAGCAGTCCCCCAGAGGTCTATGGCTACACCTTC. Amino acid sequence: CASSPPEVYGYTF. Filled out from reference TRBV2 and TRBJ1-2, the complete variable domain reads EPEVTQTPSHQVTQMGQEVILRCVPISNHLYFYWYRQILGQKVEFLVSFYNNEISEKSEIFDDQFSVERPDGSNFTLKIRSTKLEDSAMYFCASSPPEVYGYTFGSGTRLTVV.

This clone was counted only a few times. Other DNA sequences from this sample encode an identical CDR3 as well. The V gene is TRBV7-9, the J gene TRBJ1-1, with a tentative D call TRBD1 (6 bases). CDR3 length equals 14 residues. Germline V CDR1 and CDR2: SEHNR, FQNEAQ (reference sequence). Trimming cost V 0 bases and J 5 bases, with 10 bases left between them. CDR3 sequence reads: CASSLARTVTEAFF. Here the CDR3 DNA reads TGTGCCAGCAGCTTAGCCCGGACAGTGACTGAAGCTTTCTTT.

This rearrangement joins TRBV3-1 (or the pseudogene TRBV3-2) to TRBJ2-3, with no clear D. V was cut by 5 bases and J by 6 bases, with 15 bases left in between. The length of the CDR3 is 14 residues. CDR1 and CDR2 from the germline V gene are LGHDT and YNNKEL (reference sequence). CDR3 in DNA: TGTGCCAGCAGCACCTCCCTCGAGAGGGATACGCAGTATTTT. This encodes CASSTSLERDTQYF.

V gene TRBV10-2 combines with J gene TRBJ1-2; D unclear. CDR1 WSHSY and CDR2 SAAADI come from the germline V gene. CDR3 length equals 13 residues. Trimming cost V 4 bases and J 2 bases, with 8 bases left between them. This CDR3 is CASSGLSNYGYTF. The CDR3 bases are TGCGCCAGCAGTGGTCTTTCCAACTATGGCTACACCTTC.

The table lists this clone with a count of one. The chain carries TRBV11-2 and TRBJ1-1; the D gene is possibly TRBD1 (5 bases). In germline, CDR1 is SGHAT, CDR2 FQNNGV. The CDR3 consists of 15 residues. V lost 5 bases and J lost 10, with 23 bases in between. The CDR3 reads CASSPTPRTRDAAFF. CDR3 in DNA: TGTGCCAGCAGCCCCACCCCCCGGACACGAGACGCAGCTTTCTTT.

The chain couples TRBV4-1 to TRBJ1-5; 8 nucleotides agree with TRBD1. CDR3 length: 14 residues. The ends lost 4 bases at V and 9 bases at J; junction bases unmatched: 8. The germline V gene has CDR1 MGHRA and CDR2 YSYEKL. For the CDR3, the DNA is TGCGCCAGCAGCCCGGGACAGGACTATCGGCCCCAGCATTTT. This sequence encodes CASSPGQDYRPQHF.

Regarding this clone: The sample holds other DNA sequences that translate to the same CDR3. The CDR3 loop is CASSGTGRQPQHF. In DNA form, the CDR3 reads TGTGCCAGTAGTGGGACAGGGCGGCAGCCCCAGCATTTT. The V call is TRBV19, the J call TRBJ1-5; TRBD1 agrees at 9 bases. Germline CDR1 is LNHDA and CDR2 is SQIVND (reference sequence). Losses at the gene ends were 5 bases for V and 7 bases for J; bases not matched to a gene: 3. CDR3 length: 13 residues.

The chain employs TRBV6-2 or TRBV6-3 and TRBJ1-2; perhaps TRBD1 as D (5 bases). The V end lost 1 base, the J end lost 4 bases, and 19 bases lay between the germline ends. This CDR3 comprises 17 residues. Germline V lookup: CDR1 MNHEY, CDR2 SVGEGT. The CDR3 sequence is CASSYLRIQGKGYGYTF. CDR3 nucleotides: TGTGCCAGCAGTTACTTACGGATTCAGGGAAAAGGCTATGGCTACACCTTC.

CDR3 coding DNA: TGTGCCATCAGTGAGTCCATGAACACTGAAGCTTTCTTT. Its protein is CAISESMNTEAFF. V usage is TRBV10-3 and J usage is TRBJ1-1; D not resolved. Trimming took off 0 bases at V and 0 bases at J, with 2 bases between the two ends. Germline V gene sequence: CDR1 ENHRY, CDR2 SYGVKD. This CDR3 has 13 residues.

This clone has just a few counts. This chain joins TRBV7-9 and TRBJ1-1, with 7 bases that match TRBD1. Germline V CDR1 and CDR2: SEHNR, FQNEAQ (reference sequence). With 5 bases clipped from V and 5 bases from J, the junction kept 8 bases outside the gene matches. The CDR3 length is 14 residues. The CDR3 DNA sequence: TGTGCCAGCAGCCACCGGGACAGAGTGACTGAAGCTTTCTTT. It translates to CASSHRDRVTEAFF.

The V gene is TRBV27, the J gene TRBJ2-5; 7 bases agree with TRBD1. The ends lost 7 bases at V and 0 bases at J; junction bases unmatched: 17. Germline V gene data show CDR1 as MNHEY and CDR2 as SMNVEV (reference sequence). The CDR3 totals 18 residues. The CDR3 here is CASKTRGAQGTYQETQYF. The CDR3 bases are TGTGCCAGCAAAACTCGAGGGGCACAGGGGACGTACCAAGAGACCCAGTACTTC.

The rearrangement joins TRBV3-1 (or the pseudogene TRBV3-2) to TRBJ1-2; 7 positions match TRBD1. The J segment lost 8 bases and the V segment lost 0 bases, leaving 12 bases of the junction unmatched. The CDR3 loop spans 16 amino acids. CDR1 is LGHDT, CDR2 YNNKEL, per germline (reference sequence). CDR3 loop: CASSQDLQGTVGGYTF. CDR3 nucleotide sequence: TGTGCCAGCAGCCAAGATCTTCAGGGGACAGTAGGCGGCTACACCTTC.

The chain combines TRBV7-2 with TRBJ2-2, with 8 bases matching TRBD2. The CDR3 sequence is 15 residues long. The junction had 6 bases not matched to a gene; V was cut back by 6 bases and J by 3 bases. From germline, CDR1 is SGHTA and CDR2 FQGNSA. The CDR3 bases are TGTGCCAGCAGAAAACGGGGGGGCGACACCGGGGAGCTGTTTTTT. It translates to CASRKRGGDTGELFF.

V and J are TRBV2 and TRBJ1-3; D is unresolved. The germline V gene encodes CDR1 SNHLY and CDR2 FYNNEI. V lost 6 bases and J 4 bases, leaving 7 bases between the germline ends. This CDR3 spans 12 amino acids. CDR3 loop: CASSPEGNTIYF. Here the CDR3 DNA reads TGTGCCAGCAGCCCAGAAGGAAACACCATATATTTT.

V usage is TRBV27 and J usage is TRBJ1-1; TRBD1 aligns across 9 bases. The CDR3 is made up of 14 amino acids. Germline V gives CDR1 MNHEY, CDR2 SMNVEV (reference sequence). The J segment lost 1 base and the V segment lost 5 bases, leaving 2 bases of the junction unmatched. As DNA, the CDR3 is TGTGCCAGCAGTAGGACAGGGGCGAACACTGAAGCTTTCTTT. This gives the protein CASSRTGANTEAFF.

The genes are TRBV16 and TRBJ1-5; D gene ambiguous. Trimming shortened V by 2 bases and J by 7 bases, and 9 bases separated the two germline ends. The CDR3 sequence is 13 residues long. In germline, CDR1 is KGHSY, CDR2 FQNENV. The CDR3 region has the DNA TGTGCCAGCAGCCAAATGAGGGAGCAGCCCCAGCATTTT. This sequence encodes CASSQMREQPQHF.

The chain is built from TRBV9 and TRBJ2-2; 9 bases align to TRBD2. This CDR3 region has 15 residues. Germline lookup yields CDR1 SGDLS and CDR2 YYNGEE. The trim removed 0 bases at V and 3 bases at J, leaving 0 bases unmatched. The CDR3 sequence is CASSVGLADTGELFF. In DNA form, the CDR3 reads TGTGCCAGCAGCGTAGGACTAGCGGACACCGGGGAGCTGTTTTTT.